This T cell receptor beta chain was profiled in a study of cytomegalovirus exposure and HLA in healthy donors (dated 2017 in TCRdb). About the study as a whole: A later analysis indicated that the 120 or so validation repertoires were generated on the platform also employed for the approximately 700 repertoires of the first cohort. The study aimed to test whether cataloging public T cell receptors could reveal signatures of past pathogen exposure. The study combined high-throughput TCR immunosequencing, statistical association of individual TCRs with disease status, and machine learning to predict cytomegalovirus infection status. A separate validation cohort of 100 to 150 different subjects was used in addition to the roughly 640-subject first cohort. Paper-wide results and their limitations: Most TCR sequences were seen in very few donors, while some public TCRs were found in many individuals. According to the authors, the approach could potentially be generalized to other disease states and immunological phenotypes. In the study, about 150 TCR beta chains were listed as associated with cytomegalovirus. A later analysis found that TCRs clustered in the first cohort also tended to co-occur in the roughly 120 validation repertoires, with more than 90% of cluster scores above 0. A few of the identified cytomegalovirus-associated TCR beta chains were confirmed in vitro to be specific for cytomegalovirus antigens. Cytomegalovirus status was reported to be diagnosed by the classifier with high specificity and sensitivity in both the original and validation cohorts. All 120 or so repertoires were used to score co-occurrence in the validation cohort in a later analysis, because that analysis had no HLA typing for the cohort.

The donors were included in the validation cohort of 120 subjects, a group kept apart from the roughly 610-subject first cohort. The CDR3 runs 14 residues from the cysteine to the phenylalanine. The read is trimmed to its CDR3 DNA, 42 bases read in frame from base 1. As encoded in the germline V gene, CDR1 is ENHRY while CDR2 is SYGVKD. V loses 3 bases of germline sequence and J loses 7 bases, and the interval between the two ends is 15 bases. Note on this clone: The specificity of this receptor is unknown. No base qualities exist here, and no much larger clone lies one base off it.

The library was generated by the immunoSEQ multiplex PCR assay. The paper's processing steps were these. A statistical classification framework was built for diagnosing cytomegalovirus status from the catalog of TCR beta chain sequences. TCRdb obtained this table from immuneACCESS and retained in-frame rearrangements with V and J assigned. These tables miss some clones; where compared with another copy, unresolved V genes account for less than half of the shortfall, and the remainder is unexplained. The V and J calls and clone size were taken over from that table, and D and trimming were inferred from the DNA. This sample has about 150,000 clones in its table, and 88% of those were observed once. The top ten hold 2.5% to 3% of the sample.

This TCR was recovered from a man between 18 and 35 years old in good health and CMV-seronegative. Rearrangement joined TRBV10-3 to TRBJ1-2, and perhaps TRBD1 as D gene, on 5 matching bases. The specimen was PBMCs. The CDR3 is CAISETPGSSGYTF. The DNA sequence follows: TGTGCCATCAGTGAAACGCCAGGGTCGAGTGGCTACACCTTC.